This T cell receptor beta chain came from a study of blood T cell repertoires in COVID-19. In the case of this clone: The identical CDR3 is also encoded by other nucleotide sequences in the sample.

TCRdb's table, derived via immunoSEQ multiplex PCR, lists solely in-frame clones and lacks some. The data show 250,000 to 350,000 clones, with about 87% seen just once and about 5% held by the top ten. Participant ages covered about 18 to 100 years across about 25 US areas. Germline V CDR1 and CDR2: SEHNR, FQNEAQ (reference sequence). The germline V and J ends were trimmed by 0 bases and 0 bases, with 6 bases remaining between them. The CDR3 contains 15 residues. Specimen: PBMCs or T cells enriched from blood (not recorded which). This clonotype was obtained from a woman under 40 who had recovered from COVID-19. The chain combines TRBV7-9 with TRBJ1-5; a possible D gene is TRBD1 (6 bases). CDR3: CASSLADSSNQPQHF. CDR3 sequence (DNA): TGTGCCAGCAGCTTAGCGGACAGTAGCAATCAGCCCCAGCATTTT.